This entry is about one T cell receptor beta chain. The antigen remains undetermined. The entry originates in a study of CD8 T cells in ankylosing spondylitis. TCRdb re-derived calls from the 5' RACE reads in MiXCR, one entry per CDR3 protein. The sample yields about 210,000 distinct CDR3 sequences, 7% to 8% seen once. Germline values: CDR1 LNHDA, CDR2 SQIVND (reference sequence). The CDR3 spans 14 residues. V was cut by 7 bases and J by 0 bases, with 10 bases left in between. Points from the study as a whole: A TCR beta motif of several highly homologous variants seemed to mark ankylosing spondylitis blood.

Sequences were obtained from blood, either unsorted or a sorted T cell fraction (not recorded which). The clonotype originates from a male donor with ankylosing spondylitis. This chain joins TRBV19 and TRBJ2-1, with D possibly being TRBD1 (5 bases). CDR3 region: CASTGMGSYNEQFF. The CDR3 DNA reads as TGTGCCAGTACAGGGATGGGCTCCTACAATGAGCAGTTCTTC.